This T cell receptor beta chain emerged from a study of T cells after posttransplantation cyclophosphamide. Worth noting for this clone: The antigen remains undetermined.

Methotrexate plus calcineurin inhibitor accompanied controls' myeloablative marrow transplants; sampling was 1 year later. Study-level results: Later post-transplant blood repertoires were often dominated by donor CD8+ memory clones. TRB clonality was highly associated with recipient CMV seropositivity and reactivation. Skin or GI-infiltrating T cells shared few TRB sequences with blood.

This CDR3 has 15 amino acids. Germline lookup yields CDR1 SEHNR and CDR2 FQNEAQ (reference sequence). Losses at the gene ends were 1 base for V and 5 bases for J; bases not matched to a gene: 6. Sequencing used immunoSEQ multiplex PCR; TCRdb keeps in-frame clones, though not all of them. The sample shows about 9,800 clones, about 89% of them seen only once. Sequences were derived from PBMCs, sampled 430 to 450 days after allogeneic stem cell transplant with calcineurin inhibitor and methotrexate. The gene calls are TRBV7-9 and TRBJ2-7; 9 nucleotides align to TRBD1. This TCR was recovered from a male patient in his fifties who received an allogeneic stem cell transplant from an unrelated donor, was CMV-positive, and had chronic GVHD only. A subset of T cells may come from the graft donor. CDR3: CASSLEGGQGNEQYF. The CDR3 nucleotides are TGTGCCAGCAGCTTAGAGGGGGGACAGGGTAACGAGCAGTACTTC.